These 25 T cell receptor beta chains were all obtained from the same sample, sequenced in a study of blood T cell repertoires in COVID-19. Assay used: immunoSEQ multiplex PCR; TCRdb lists only in-frame clones, some missing. The sample carries some 210,000 clones, approximately 84% recorded once. Sequencing was carried out using peripheral blood. These receptors were taken from a woman in her 70s with active or convalescent COVID-19.

Only a few counts were recorded for this clone. This sequence joins TRBV5-1 and TRBJ1-5, with TRBD1 identical over 8 bases. V lost 4 bases, J lost 6 bases, and 6 bases stayed unmatched. The CDR3 covers 14 residues. The germline CDR1 and CDR2 sequences are SGHRS and YFSETQ. The CDR3 spells CASSQDTGGQPQHF. In nucleotides, the CDR3 is TGCGCCAGCAGCCAGGATACAGGGGGTCAGCCCCAGCATTTT.

The rearrangement links TRBV4-1 to TRBJ1-3, with D possibly being TRBD1 (6 bases). Per germline, CDR1 MGHRA and CDR2 YSYEKL. CDR3 length equals 15 residues. V lost 4 bases to trimming and J lost 7 bases, with 17 bases between them. This CDR3 reads CASSPGQPWRNTIYF. The CDR3 bases are TGCGCCAGCAGCCCGGGACAACCTTGGCGGAACACCATATATTTT.

This rearrangement joins TRBV6-5 to TRBJ1-3, with 9 bases fitting TRBD1. Germline V gene data show CDR1 as MNHEY and CDR2 as SVGAGI. The length of the CDR3 is 15 residues. With 3 bases clipped from V and 4 bases from J, the junction kept 4 bases outside the gene matches. CDR3 coding DNA: TGTGCCAGCAGTTATCAGACAGGGGGAGGAAACACCATATATTTT. It translates to CASSYQTGGGNTIYF.

This clone was observed at least ten times. The J gene is TRBJ1-2, the V gene TRBV4-2; 7 bases are shared with TRBD1. This CDR3 is 16 amino acids long. J was trimmed by 3 bases and V by 3 bases; bases with no gene match: 10. The germline V gene encodes CDR1 LGHNA and CDR2 YNFKEQ. The CDR3 coding sequence is TGTGCCAGCAGCCACTTGACAGGGTTTGGAGACTATGGCTACACCTTC. It is translated as CASSHLTGFGDYGYTF.

This clone was recorded many times. The chain uses TRBV18 and TRBJ1-5, with D possibly TRBD1 on 6 matching bases. The CDR3 has 14 amino acids. Deletions cut 8 bases from V and 5 bases from J, with 16 bases between. Germline loops: CDR1 KGHSH, CDR2 LQKENI. The CDR3, as DNA: TGTGCCAGCGGCGAAGGGGGTCAGGATCAGCCCCAGCATTTT. This gives the protein CASGEGGQDQPQHF.

This clone has just one count. The genes are TRBV3-1 (or the pseudogene TRBV3-2) and TRBJ1-2, with D hard to call. Trimming left V 0 bases short and J 4 bases short, with 9 bases between. Germline CDR1 reads LGHDT; CDR2 reads YNNKEL (reference sequence). This CDR3 region has 14 residues. This CDR3 reads CASSQDAGTYGYTF. The CDR3 DNA reads as TGTGCCAGCAGCCAAGATGCAGGAACCTATGGCTACACCTTC.

The chain has TRBV7-8 and TRBJ1-2; perhaps TRBD1 as D (5 bases). The V and J ends lost 5 bases and 7 bases respectively, with 23 bases between them. The CDR3 length is 16 residues. Germline-derived CDR1 and CDR2 are SGHVS and FQNEAQ. CDR3 nucleotide sequence: TGTGCCAGCAGCCGCCTAGGGGCAGGGACTAAAGGTGGCTACACCTTC. Amino acids: CASSRLGAGTKGGYTF.

The rearrangement joins TRBV5-1 to TRBJ2-3; maybe TRBD2 (5 bases). Germline V gene sequence: CDR1 SGHRS, CDR2 YFSETQ. The length of the CDR3 is 15 residues. With 0 bases removed from V and 3 bases from J, the gap between germline ends came to 11 bases. The CDR3: CASSLEASGTDTQYF. CDR3 sequence (DNA): TGCGCCAGCAGCTTGGAAGCGTCGGGAACAGATACGCAGTATTTT.

J is TRBJ1-1 and V is TRBV29-1; D unclear. The V and J ends lost 0 bases and 0 bases respectively, with 5 bases between them. In germline, CDR1 is SQVTM, CDR2 ANQGSEA. This CDR3 has 13 residues. The DNA of the CDR3 is TGCAGCGTTGAAGAACAGATGAACACTGAAGCTTTCTTT. The encoded protein is CSVEEQMNTEAFF.

The V call is TRBV19, the J call TRBJ2-3, with D possibly being TRBD1 (6 bases). The CDR3 has 15 residues. Trimming took off 5 bases at V and 4 bases at J, with 16 bases between the two ends. CDR1 is LNHDA and CDR2 is SQIVND in the germline V gene (reference sequence). The CDR3 region is CASSVQRSGADTQYF. DNA for the CDR3: TGTGCCAGTAGTGTTCAGCGGTCAGGGGCAGATACGCAGTATTTT.

The chain has TRBV5-1 and TRBJ2-3, with D unresolved. CDR1 and CDR2 (germline): SGHRS, YFSETQ. This CDR3 is built from 13 residues. V was trimmed by 1 base and J by 5 bases, leaving 8 bases between them. In DNA, the CDR3 is TGCGCCAGCAGCTTGTCTAGTCAAGATACGCAGTATTTT. Protein: CASSLSSQDTQYF. Full variable domain (missing parts from reference TRBV5-1 and TRBJ2-3): KAGVTQTPRYLIKTRGQQVTLSCSPISGHRSVSWYQQTPGQGLQFLFEYFSETQRNKGNFPGRFSGRQFSNSRSEMNVSTLELGDSALYLCASSLSSQDTQYFGPGTRLTVL.

The CDR3 reads CASSLGAGPTNYGYTF. CDR3 sequence (DNA): TGTGCCAGCAGCCTAGGGGCGGGCCCAACAAACTATGGCTACACCTTC. This chain links TRBV11-2 with TRBJ1-2, with a possible D match to TRBD1 (5 bases). CDR3 length equals 16 residues. V lost 5 bases, J lost 2 bases, and 18 bases lay in between. Looked up from germline, CDR1 is SGHAT and CDR2 is FQNNGV.

This chain links TRBV18 with TRBJ2-1; 7 bases are shared with TRBD1. J gave up 4 bases and V 5 bases, and 11 bases lay outside the gene matches. The CDR3 spans 16 residues. Germline CDR1 reads KGHSH; CDR2 reads LQKENI. The CDR3 loop reads CASSERRDRLYNEQFF. CDR3 DNA sequence: TGTGCCAGCTCAGAACGCCGGGACAGACTATACAATGAGCAGTTCTTC.

The chain has TRBV5-4 and TRBJ1-1, with D uncertain. V was trimmed by 1 base and J by 7 bases, leaving 11 bases between them. This CDR3 comprises 13 residues. CDR1 and CDR2 from the germline V gene are SGHNT and YYREEE (reference sequence). The CDR3 protein is CASSLMGGGEAFF. The CDR3 nucleotides are TGTGCCAGCAGCTTGATGGGAGGAGGTGAAGCTTTCTTT. Looking up the rest from reference TRBV5-4 and TRBJ1-1 gives the full variable domain: ETGVTQSPTHLIKTRGQQVTLRCSSQSGHNTVSWYQQALGQGPQFIFQYYREEENGRGNFPPRFSGLQFPNYSSELNVNALELDDSALYLCASSLMGGGEAFFGQGTRLTVV.

The chain recombines TRBV10-1 with TRBJ2-3; 8 bases line up with TRBD2. The germline V gene has CDR1 WNHNN and CDR2 SYGVQD (reference sequence). The V and J ends lost 3 bases and 2 bases, in that order; junction bases with no gene match: 4. There are 15 residues in the CDR3. The CDR3 DNA reads as TGCGCCAGCAGTGACGGCGGGAGGAACACAGATACGCAGTATTTT. This translates into CASSDGGRNTDTQYF.

This clone was observed once. The rearrangement joins TRBV2 to TRBJ2-5, with 10 nucleotides matching TRBD2. J gave up 5 bases and V 6 bases, and 3 bases lay outside the gene matches. The CDR3 loop spans 13 amino acids. The germline V gene has CDR1 SNHLY and CDR2 FYNNEI. CDR3 sequence: CASRGTSVETQYF. The CDR3 coding sequence is TGTGCCAGCAGAGGGACTAGCGTGGAGACCCAGTACTTC.

This clone was detected a few times. The V and J genes are TRBV5-1 and TRBJ1-2, with a possible D match to TRBD1 (6 bases). The ends were cut back, 4 bases at V and 3 bases at J, with 16 bases in the middle. CDR1 is SGHRS and CDR2 is YFSETQ in the germline V gene. The CDR3 has 15 residues. In DNA form, the CDR3 reads TGCGCCAGCAGCCGACCGGGGCAGGGGCACTATGGCTACACCTTC. As protein: CASSRPGQGHYGYTF.

This clone was found once. This sequence joins TRBV6-1 and TRBJ2-7; D is possibly TRBD1 (6 bases). The CDR3 is 15 residues long. Germline V gene lookup returns CDR1 MNHNS and CDR2 SASEGT. The V and J ends lost 3 bases and 3 bases respectively, with 15 bases between them. The CDR3 region is CASSDPRGWHYEQYF. The DNA of the CDR3 is TGTGCCAGCAGTGACCCCAGGGGTTGGCACTACGAGCAGTACTTC.

The V call is TRBV27, the J call TRBJ1-1, with D perhaps TRBD1 (6 bases). Trimming took 2 bases from V and 7 from J, leaving 8 bases between them. The CDR3 runs 12 residues. CDR1 and CDR2 (germline): MNHEY, SMNVEV (reference sequence). CDR3 loop: CASSLIGGEAFF. The CDR3 coding sequence is TGTGCCAGCAGTTTAATAGGGGGTGAAGCTTTCTTT.

Notes on this clone: An end of the junction does not agree with germline; a read error may underlie this. This chain uses TRBV23-1 with TRBJ1-1, with a weak D call TRBD1 (6 bases). TRBV23-1 is recorded as an ORF, its role being uncertain. The CDR3 covers 15 residues. The CDR3: CASKTRDNLNAEAFF. The CDR3, as DNA: TGCGCCAGCAAGACCCGGGACAACCTGAACGCTGAAGCTTTCTTT.

CDR3 DNA sequence: TGCGCCAGCAGCTTGACGGGGGACAGATTTTCAGCTAACTATGGCTACACCTTC. Encoded protein: CASSLTGDRFSANYGYTF. V usage is TRBV5-1 and J usage is TRBJ1-2; 7 bases map to TRBD1. With 1 base clipped from V and 0 bases from J, the junction kept 12 bases outside the gene matches. The CDR3 is made up of 18 amino acids. Germline CDR1 is SGHRS and CDR2 is YFSETQ. The entire variable domain, with the rest obtained from reference TRBV5-1 and TRBJ1-2, is as follows: KAGVTQTPRYLIKTRGQQVTLSCSPISGHRSVSWYQQTPGQGLQFLFEYFSETQRNKGNFPGRFSGRQFSNSRSEMNVSTLELGDSALYLCASSLTGDRFSANYGYTFGSGTRLTVV.

The rearrangement uses TRBV6-6 and TRBJ1-1, with D uncertain. The CDR3 runs 13 residues. Germline CDR1 is MNHNY and CDR2 is SVGAGI (reference sequence). V dropped 10 bases and J dropped 0 bases, with 12 bases sitting between them. The chain's CDR3 is CAIRGTMNTEAFF. CDR3 sequence (DNA): TGTGCCATTCGTGGCACCATGAACACTGAAGCTTTCTTT.

This chain's CDR3 is CAWSVRGVGKLFF. The CDR3 DNA is TGTGCCTGGAGTGTACGGGGAGTCGGAAAACTGTTTTTT. V and J are TRBV30 and TRBJ1-4; D remains unclear. Per germline, CDR1 GTSNPN and CDR2 SVGIG (reference sequence). CDR3 length: 13 residues. Trimming took off 0 bases at V and 10 bases at J, with 12 bases between the two ends. Drawing the rest from reference TRBV30 and TRBJ1-4, the complete variable domain is SQTIHQWPATLVQPVGSPLSLECTVEGTSNPNLYWYRQAAGRGLQLLFYSVGIGQISSEVPQNLSASRPQDRQFILSSKKLLLSDSGFYLCAWSVRGVGKLFFGSGTQLSVL.

As concerns this clone: This specimen includes other DNA sequences encoding the same CDR3. This chain links TRBV9 with TRBJ2-7, with 7 bases identical to TRBD1. Germline V CDR1 and CDR2: SGDLS, YYNGEE. Germline trimming cut 0 bases from V and 2 bases from J; bases unmatched to any gene: 5. This CDR3 is 15 amino acids long. The CDR3 is CASSVEGQGAYEQYF. The CDR3 DNA reads as TGTGCCAGCAGCGTAGAGGGCCAGGGGGCCTACGAGCAGTACTTC.

This clone has just a few counts. V usage is TRBV4-1 and J usage is TRBJ1-3; no clear D gene. Between the trimmed V and J ends, which lost 1 base and 0 bases, there was a span of 7 bases. CDR1 and CDR2 (germline): MGHRA, YSYEKL. This CDR3 has 15 amino acids. As DNA, the CDR3 is TGCGCCAGCAGCCAAGGCAGAATCTCTGGAAACACCATATATTTT. It translates to CASSQGRISGNTIYF.